The table lists the clone carrying this TCR beta chain with a few counts. Trimming took off 3 bases at V and 2 bases at J, with 8 bases between the two ends. From germline, CDR1 is SNHLY and CDR2 FYNNEI. The CDR3 has 13 amino acids. PCR was performed a second time for 7 to 11 cycles using a sample-barcoded 5' primer and a J-beta primer mix. The authors tagged each cDNA molecule using a template-switch adaptor with 12 random nucleotides. TCRdb reanalysed the 5' RACE reads using MiXCR and keeps one entry per CDR3 protein. The data hold about 1,000,000 distinct CDR3 sequences, with around 43% observed a single time. The sample comes from a study of blood T cells in healthy people across ages.

The rearrangement links TRBV2 to TRBJ2-7; unclear D gene. The sequence derives from a woman aged 55-75 years in good health. Material: blood. CDR3 nucleotide sequence: TGTGCCAGCAGTGAGCGACTGCCCTACGAGCAGTACTTC. It specifies CASSERLPYEQYF.